The next 26 T cell receptor beta chains were all read from a single sample in a study of blood T cell repertoires in COVID-19. Assay used: immunoSEQ multiplex PCR; TCRdb lists only in-frame clones, some missing. The sample yields 130,000 or so clones, around four fifths seen once. Sequencing was performed on peripheral blood. These receptors all come from a human donor in a cohort sampled during active COVID-19.

The table lists this clone with a count of one. The J gene is TRBJ2-5, the V gene TRBV4-1, with TRBD2 matching 8 bases. J was trimmed by 2 bases and V by 1 base; bases with no gene match: 6. The CDR3 length is 16 residues. CDR1 and CDR2 from the germline V gene are MGHRA and YSYEKL. The CDR3 protein is CASSQVPAGVQETQYF. CDR3 in DNA: TGCGCCAGCAGCCAAGTCCCAGCGGGGGTACAAGAGACCCAGTACTTC.

The chain links TRBV12-3 or TRBV12-4 to TRBJ1-1; the D is unclear. Trimming removed 2 bases from V and 6 bases from J, with 10 bases in between. This CDR3 has 13 amino acids. CDR3 sequence (DNA): TGTGCCAGCAGTTTAAACACCGGGGCTGAAGCTTTCTTT. This codes for CASSLNTGAEAFF.

With regard to this clone: The junction and the germline gene differ at one end; a read error may be behind it. The genes are TRBV6-6 and TRBJ2-7; 12 nucleotides line up with TRBD2. This CDR3 region has 16 residues. The germline V gene encodes CDR1 MNHNY and CDR2 SVGAGI (reference sequence). The chain's CDR3 is CASTEPSGGASHEQYF. The DNA of the CDR3 is TGTGCCAGCACCGAACCTAGCGGGGGGGCCTCCCACGAGCAGTACTTC.

In its sample, this clone was seen once. The rearrangement links TRBV18 to TRBJ2-7; TRBD1 aligns across 8 bases. Germline lookup yields CDR1 KGHSH and CDR2 LQKENI. V was pared by 3 bases and J by 0 bases, with 1 base of the junction left unmatched. This CDR3 has 14 amino acids. The DNA of the CDR3 is TGTGCCAGCTCACCGGGACAGGTCTCCTACGAGCAGTACTTC. As protein: CASSPGQVSYEQYF.

This rearrangement joins TRBV7-6 to TRBJ1-4; the D is unclear. The CDR3 is 13 residues long. Germline-derived CDR1 and CDR2 are SGHVS and FNYEAQ. V gave up 1 base and J gave up 7 bases, with 7 bases separating them. The CDR3 DNA reads as TGTGCCAGCAGCTTAGTTGCGGGTGAAAAACTGTTTTTT. As protein: CASSLVAGEKLFF.

This sequence joins TRBV12-5 and TRBJ2-7, with D maybe TRBD1 (6 bases). The V and J ends lost 2 bases and 2 bases respectively, with 22 bases between them. CDR3 length: 18 residues. Per the germline V gene, CDR1 is LGHNT and CDR2 is FRNRAP. CDR3 sequence: CASGLTQKTEGDPYEQYF. For the CDR3, the DNA is TGTGCTAGTGGTTTGACACAAAAAACCGAGGGGGATCCCTACGAGCAGTACTTC.

This chain uses TRBV29-1 with TRBJ1-6; 8 bases line up with TRBD1. CDR1 and CDR2 from the germline V gene are SQVTM and ANQGSEA. The CDR3 runs 13 residues. V trimming: 7 bases; J trimming: 8 bases; junction bases outside the gene matches: 7. CDR3 bases: TGCAGCGCCTCGGACAGGGCTGATTCACCCCTCCACTTT. Residues: CSASDRADSPLHF. Combining the CDR3 with reference TRBV29-1 and TRBJ1-6 gives the whole variable domain SAVISQKPSRDICQRGTSLTIQCQVDSQVTMMFWYRQQPGQSLTLIATANQGSEATYESGFVIDKFPISRPNLTFSTLTVSNMSPEDSSIYLCSASDRADSPLHFGNGTRLTVT.

V is TRBV5-1 and J is TRBJ2-7, with 11 bases that match TRBD1. Losses at the gene ends were 4 bases for V and 3 bases for J; bases not matched to a gene: 6. This CDR3 is 15 amino acids long. Germline V lookup: CDR1 SGHRS, CDR2 YFSETQ. CDR3: CASSTLGTGGYEQYF. CDR3 DNA sequence: TGCGCCAGCAGCACCTTAGGGACAGGGGGCTACGAGCAGTACTTC.

This clone was observed a single time. The gene calls are TRBV4-1 and TRBJ2-3, with D possibly matching TRBD2 (5 bases). Trimming removed 0 bases at V and 10 bases at J, with 14 bases between. The CDR3 sequence is 14 residues long. CDR1 and CDR2 from the germline V gene are MGHRA and YSYEKL. CDR3 nucleotide sequence: TGCGCCAGCAGCCAAGAAAAGGCACTAGTCGCGCAGTATTTT. As protein: CASSQEKALVAQYF.

The rearrangement links TRBV2 to TRBJ2-1; 12 positions agree with TRBD2. The CDR3 covers 19 residues. V lost 0 bases and J lost 5; bases outside the gene matches: 11. CDR1 and CDR2 from the germline V gene are SNHLY and FYNNEI. The CDR3 DNA reads TGTGCCAGCAGTGAAGCTTATGGGTCTAGCGGGGGGGCGCACAATGAGCAGTTCTTC. Its translation: CASSEAYGSSGGAHNEQFF.

The rearrangement uses TRBV3-1 (or the pseudogene TRBV3-2) and TRBJ1-1, with D tentatively TRBD1 (6 bases). This CDR3 region has 17 residues. CDR1 and CDR2 (germline): LGHDT, YNNKEL (reference sequence). V lost 0 bases and J lost 5, with 19 bases in between. The CDR3 reads CASSQEGAPERWTEAFF. CDR3 bases: TGTGCCAGCAGCCAAGAGGGGGCGCCCGAACGGTGGACTGAAGCTTTCTTT.

The chain carries TRBV5-1 and TRBJ1-2; 8 nucleotides align to TRBD1. Germline CDR1 reads SGHRS; CDR2 reads YFSETQ. The trim removed 3 bases at V and 2 bases at J, leaving 6 bases unmatched. This CDR3 has 15 amino acids. The CDR3 bases are TGCGCCAGCAGCTGGTCCGGGACAGGAAACTATGGCTACACCTTC. Its translation is CASSWSGTGNYGYTF.

This chain uses TRBV7-6 with TRBJ2-5, with TRBD2 matching over 11 bases. The CDR3 length is 16 residues. The germline V gene has CDR1 SGHVS and CDR2 FNYEAQ. Losses at the gene ends were 1 base for V and 5 bases for J; bases not matched to a gene: 6. This CDR3 is CASSLGRLAGRETQYF. CDR3 DNA: TGTGCCAGCAGCTTAGGGAGACTAGCGGGGAGGGAGACCCAGTACTTC.

The chain carries TRBV6-5 and TRBJ1-5; no firm D call. The CDR3 has 15 amino acids. V was clipped by 6 bases and J by 3 bases, with 15 bases between them. Germline V gene data show CDR1 as MNHEY and CDR2 as SVGAGI. CDR3 in DNA: TGTGCCAGCAGCCGTGGAGGAAACAACAATCAGCCCCAGCATTTT. It is translated as CASSRGGNNNQPQHF.

The chain carries TRBV3-1 (or the pseudogene TRBV3-2) and TRBJ2-7; TRBD1 agrees at 9 bases. V shed 4 bases and J 5 bases; nucleotides not matched to a gene: 12. The CDR3 has 16 amino acids. Germline CDR1 reads LGHDT; CDR2 reads YNNKEL (reference sequence). CDR3: CASSLIGGTGRNEQYF. The CDR3 DNA follows: TGTGCCAGCAGCCTCATCGGCGGGACAGGGAGGAACGAGCAGTACTTC.

With respect to this clone: Since a much larger clone is just one base distant, this may be a read error. The sample holds other DNA sequences that translate to the same CDR3. This chain uses TRBV19 with TRBJ2-3, with 14 bases that match TRBD2. Germline CDR1 reads LNHDA; CDR2 reads SQIVND (reference sequence). The CDR3 consists of 15 residues. V was clipped by 8 bases and J by 9 bases; unmatched bases: 10. For the CDR3, the DNA is TGTGCCAGTCGGGGGACTAGCGGGGGAGAGGGGACGCAGTATTTT. It specifies CASRGTSGGEGTQYF.

The chain combines TRBV5-1 with TRBJ1-1, with a weak D call TRBD1 (6 bases). CDR3 length: 14 residues. Trimming left V 6 bases short and J 4 bases short, with 16 bases between. Germline assignment: CDR1 SGHRS and CDR2 YFSETQ. This CDR3 reads CASNPIQGGTEAFF. The DNA of the CDR3 is TGCGCCAGCAACCCGATACAGGGCGGCACTGAAGCTTTCTTT. Filled out from reference TRBV5-1 and TRBJ1-1, the complete variable domain reads KAGVTQTPRYLIKTRGQQVTLSCSPISGHRSVSWYQQTPGQGLQFLFEYFSETQRNKGNFPGRFSGRQFSNSRSEMNVSTLELGDSALYLCASNPIQGGTEAFFGQGTRLTVV.

The rearrangement links TRBV7-2 to TRBJ1-2; D gene uncertain. Germline lookup yields CDR1 SGHTA and CDR2 FQGNSA. CDR3 length equals 15 residues. Between the trimmed V and J ends, which lost 0 bases and 0 bases, there was a span of 8 bases. This chain's CDR3 is CASSLAAVANYGYTF. For the CDR3, the DNA is TGTGCCAGCAGCTTAGCGGCTGTCGCTAACTATGGCTACACCTTC.

The gene calls are TRBV3-1 (or the pseudogene TRBV3-2) and TRBJ1-2; D is possibly TRBD1 (5 bases). Per germline, CDR1 LGHDT and CDR2 YNNKEL (reference sequence). The CDR3 totals 15 residues. V was cut by 3 bases and J by 2 bases, with 13 bases left in between. The CDR3 reads CASSHEGLHNYGYTF. The DNA for the CDR3 is TGTGCCAGCAGCCACGAGGGACTGCACAACTATGGCTACACCTTC.

This clone occurred a few times. This rearrangement joins TRBV11-2 to TRBJ2-3, with D maybe TRBD2 (7 bases). Deletions cut 3 bases from V and 1 base from J, with 17 bases between. The CDR3 spans 17 residues. Looked up from germline, CDR1 is SGHAT and CDR2 is FQNNGV. The chain's CDR3 is CASSLTRGGAGTDTQYF. CDR3 DNA sequence: TGTGCCAGCAGCTTGACCCGAGGGGGGGCGGGCACAGATACGCAGTATTTT.

The genes are TRBV5-1 and TRBJ2-7; D perhaps matches TRBD2 (6 bases). This CDR3 is built from 15 residues. V was shortened by 0 bases and J by 7 bases, with 17 bases between the two germline ends. Looked up from germline, CDR1 is SGHRS and CDR2 is YFSETQ. This CDR3 reads CASSLAGDSLAEQYF. The DNA of the CDR3 is TGCGCCAGCAGCTTGGCTGGGGACTCGCTCGCTGAGCAGTACTTC.

The chain employs TRBV6-5 and TRBJ2-7, with a possible D match to TRBD2 (6 bases). V was pared by 8 bases and J by 3 bases, with 14 bases between. CDR1 is MNHEY and CDR2 is SVGAGI in the germline V gene. The CDR3 loop spans 13 amino acids. The CDR3: CASRPGGSYEQYF. In DNA, the CDR3 is TGTGCCAGCCGGCCCGGGGGAAGCTACGAGCAGTACTTC.

The chain employs TRBV7-6 and TRBJ2-2, with D maybe TRBD2 (5 bases). Trimming took 2 bases from V and 0 from J, leaving 19 bases between them. This CDR3 is 19 amino acids long. The germline gives CDR1 SGHVS, CDR2 FNYEAQ. DNA for the CDR3: TGTGCCAGCAGCTTATTAATGTCAGTTCCGGGGACGAACACCGGGGAGCTGTTTTTT. Protein: CASSLLMSVPGTNTGELFF.

This chain uses TRBV10-3 with TRBJ2-7; 8 bases agree with TRBD1. CDR3 size: 14 residues. Unmatched junction bases numbered 5, after V lost 1 base and J lost 6 bases. CDR1 and CDR2 (germline): ENHRY, SYGVKD. CDR3 sequence (DNA): TGTGCCATCAGTGAGTACCAGGGGGCGATCGAGCAGTACTTC. Protein sequence: CAISEYQGAIEQYF.

The CDR3 is CASSQGRGGLAEQFF. In nucleotides, the CDR3 is TGTGCCAGCAGCCAAGGGCGGGGGGGCCTTGCTGAGCAGTTCTTC. J is TRBJ2-1 and V is TRBV3-1 (or the pseudogene TRBV3-2); TRBD2 matches 9 bases. V shed 1 base, J shed 9 bases, and the junction held 7 bases outside the gene matches. This CDR3 contains 15 residues. Germline CDR1 is LGHDT and CDR2 is YNNKEL (reference sequence).

The V call is TRBV7-8, the J call TRBJ2-5; TRBD2 matches at 8 bases. Trimming took 5 bases from V and 2 from J; bases not matched to a gene: 4. CDR3 length: 14 amino acids. The germline V gene has CDR1 SGHVS and CDR2 FQNEAQ. The CDR3 nucleotides are TGTGCCAGCAGCCCGGGACTAGAACAAGAGACCCAGTACTTC. It translates to CASSPGLEQETQYF.